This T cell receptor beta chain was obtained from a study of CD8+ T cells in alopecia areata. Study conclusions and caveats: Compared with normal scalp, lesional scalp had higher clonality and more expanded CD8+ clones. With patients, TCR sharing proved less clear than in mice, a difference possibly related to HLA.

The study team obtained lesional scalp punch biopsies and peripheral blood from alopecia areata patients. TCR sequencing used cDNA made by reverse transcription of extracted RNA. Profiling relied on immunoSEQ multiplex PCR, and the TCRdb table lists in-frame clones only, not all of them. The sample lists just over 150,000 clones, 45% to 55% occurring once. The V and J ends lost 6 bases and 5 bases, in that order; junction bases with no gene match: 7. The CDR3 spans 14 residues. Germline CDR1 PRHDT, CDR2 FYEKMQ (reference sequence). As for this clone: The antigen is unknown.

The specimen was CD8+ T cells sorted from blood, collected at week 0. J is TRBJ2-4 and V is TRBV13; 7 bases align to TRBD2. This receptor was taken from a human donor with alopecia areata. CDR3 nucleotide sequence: TGTGCCAGCAGACAGGCGACTAGCCAAAACATTCAGTACTTC. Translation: CASRQATSQNIQYF.